This T cell receptor beta chain stems from a study of blood T cell repertoires in COVID-19. Germline trimming cut 4 bases from V and 4 bases from J; bases unmatched to any gene: 7. Germline values: CDR1 SQVTM, CDR2 ANQGSEA. The CDR3 runs 14 residues. Clones were sequenced by immunoSEQ multiplex PCR, and TCRdb holds only the in-frame ones, with some missing. The sample carries fewer than 150,000 clones, about 86% recorded once. This chain joins TRBV29-1 and TRBJ2-1; TRBD2 matches at 7 bases. This receptor was obtained from a middle-aged woman with acute or convalescent COVID-19. Sequenced input: peripheral blood. DNA of the CDR3: TGCAGCGTTGGCGGCGGGGGAGGATACAATGAGCAGTTCTTC. Translated, it gives CSVGGGGGYNEQFF.